One sample yielded the 11 T cell receptor beta chains listed below, sequenced in a study of CD8+ T cells in alopecia areata. cDNA serving as the sequencing template came from extracted, reverse transcribed RNA. Profiling relied on immunoSEQ multiplex PCR, and the TCRdb table lists in-frame clones only, not all of them. The table lists 200,000 to 250,000 clones, 50% to 60% of them singletons. Here the sequenced sample was CD4+ T cells sorted from blood, taken at week 0. Receptor source: a human donor with alopecia areata.

This clone was counted only a few times. This sequence joins TRBV9 and TRBJ1-1; D remains unclear. The CDR3 is 16 amino acids. In germline, CDR1 is SGDLS, CDR2 YYNGEE. Trimming shortened V by 0 bases and J by 1 base, and 13 bases separated the two germline ends. CDR3 sequence reads: CASSVGDVGQNTEAFF. The CDR3 region has the DNA TGTGCCAGCAGCGTAGGAGACGTTGGGCAGAACACTGAAGCTTTCTTT.

The chain recombines TRBV4-2 with TRBJ2-7, with 9 bases matching TRBD2. CDR1 LGHNA and CDR2 YNFKEQ come from the germline V gene. This CDR3 is 16 amino acids long. Trimming removed 1 base from V and 5 bases from J; junction bases left unmatched: 9. CDR3 sequence: CASSQAYASGNHEQYF. CDR3 bases: TGTGCCAGCAGCCAAGCCTACGCTAGCGGGAACCACGAGCAGTACTTC.

The chain employs TRBV5-4 and TRBJ2-1, with 10 bases lining up with TRBD2. V lost 2 bases, J lost 6 bases, and 8 bases stayed unmatched. The CDR3 extends over 16 amino acids. Germline CDR1 is SGHNT and CDR2 is YYREEE (reference sequence). The CDR3 region is CASSFRSGRTANEQFF. CDR3 bases: TGTGCCAGCAGCTTCCGTAGCGGGAGGACGGCCAATGAGCAGTTCTTC.

V usage is TRBV29-1 and J usage is TRBJ1-2; D is ambiguous. The CDR3 contains 15 residues. Trimming took 2 bases from V and 4 from J, leaving 17 bases between them. Germline V gene lookup returns CDR1 SQVTM and CDR2 ANQGSEA. CDR3 amino acids: CSVEPVSPSFYGYTF. The DNA for the CDR3 is TGCAGCGTTGAACCTGTCTCCCCGAGCTTCTATGGCTACACCTTC.

V gene TRBV2 combines with J gene TRBJ1-2; 7 bases are a match to TRBD1. The ends lost 4 bases at V and 7 bases at J; junction bases unmatched: 12. CDR1 and CDR2 from the germline V gene are SNHLY and FYNNEI. The CDR3 covers 15 residues. CDR3 amino acids: CASSVGPEGASGYTF. DNA of the CDR3: TGTGCCAGCAGTGTTGGCCCCGAGGGGGCAAGTGGCTACACCTTC.

The chain has TRBV2 and TRBJ2-3; D is unresolved. V shed 6 bases and J shed 0 bases, with 19 bases lying between them. The germline V gene encodes CDR1 SNHLY and CDR2 FYNNEI. The length of the CDR3 is 17 residues. For the CDR3, the DNA is TGTGCCAGCAGCCGCCTGGCAAGCGAGCGTAGCACAGATACGCAGTATTTT. Encoded protein: CASSRLASERSTDTQYF.

This clone came up a few times. The chain recombines TRBV29-1 with TRBJ2-5, with 14 nucleotides matching TRBD2. The germline V gene encodes CDR1 SQVTM and CDR2 ANQGSEA. After removal of 6 bases from V and 4 bases from J, the junction contained 7 bases not matched to a gene. CDR3 length: 15 amino acids. The CDR3 protein is CSVRLAGGPGETQYF. The CDR3, as DNA: TGCAGCGTCCGACTAGCGGGAGGGCCGGGAGAGACCCAGTACTTC.

Remarks on this clone: One end of the junction fails to match germline, which may point to a read error. The V gene is TRBV2, the J gene TRBJ2-7; 10 bases match TRBD2. The germline V gene has CDR1 SNHLY and CDR2 FYNNEI. The CDR3 sequence is 14 residues long. The CDR3 spells CAGSESAGGYEQYF. The DNA of the CDR3 is TGTGCCGGCAGTGAATCAGCGGGAGGGTACGAGCAGTACTTC. Using reference TRBV2 and TRBJ2-7 for the parts outside the CDR3, the full variable domain is EPEVTQTPSHQVTQMGQEVILRCVPISNHLYFYWYRQILGQKVEFLVSFYNNEISEKSEIFDDQFSVERPDGSNFTLKIRSTKLEDSAMYFCAGSESAGGYEQYFGPGTRLTVT.

Points on this clone: Different DNA sequences within this sample yield the same CDR3. The chain joins TRBV7-9 to TRBJ2-3, with D hard to call. Trimming stripped 3 bases from V and 1 base from J, with 5 bases between. CDR1 and CDR2 (germline): SEHNR, FQNEAQ (reference sequence). The CDR3 is made up of 13 amino acids. CDR3 in amino acids: CASSFFGTDTQYF. In DNA, the CDR3 is TGTGCCAGCAGCTTTTTTGGCACAGATACGCAGTATTTT.

The J gene is TRBJ2-7, the V gene TRBV25-1; weak D call: TRBD2 (6 bases). From germline, CDR1 is MGHDK and CDR2 SYGVNS. The CDR3 contains 14 residues. The V end was cut by 4 bases, the J end by 7 bases, with 17 bases between. CDR3 in DNA: TGTGCCAGCAGTGTAGCGGCTAGCGTCGGGGAGCAGTACTTC. Protein product: CASSVAASVGEQYF.

This clone was detected only a few times. DNA of the CDR3: TGTGCCAGCAGCTTTAACAGGGTTTCAGAAGAGACCCAGTACTTC. Its protein is CASSFNRVSEETQYF. The chain carries TRBV5-4 and TRBJ2-5; D is perhaps TRBD1 (6 bases). The CDR3 is 15 amino acids. V lost 2 bases to trimming and J lost 3 bases, with 14 bases between them. The germline gives CDR1 SGHNT, CDR2 YYREEE (reference sequence).